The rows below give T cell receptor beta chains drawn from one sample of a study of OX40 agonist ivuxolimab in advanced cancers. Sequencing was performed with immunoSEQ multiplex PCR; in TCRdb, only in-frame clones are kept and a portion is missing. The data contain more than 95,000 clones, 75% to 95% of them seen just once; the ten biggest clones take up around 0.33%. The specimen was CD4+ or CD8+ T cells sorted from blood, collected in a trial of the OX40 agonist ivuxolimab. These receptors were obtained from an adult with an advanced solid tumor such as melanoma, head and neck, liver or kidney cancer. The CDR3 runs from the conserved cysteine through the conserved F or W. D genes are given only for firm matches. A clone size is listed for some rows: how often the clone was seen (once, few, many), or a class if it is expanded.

TGTGCCAGCAGCTCAAAGACTAGCGGGAGGGCAGATACGCAGTATTTT | CASSSKTSGRADTQYF | TRBD2 | TRBJ2-3 | NA | TRBV11-2
TGTGCCAGCAGCTCCCGCACCGGGGAGCTGTTTTTT | CASSSRTGELFF | NA | TRBJ2-2 | NA | TRBV5-4
TGTGCCAGCTCACCGCTACAGGGGGCTGAAGCTTTCTTT | CASSPLQGAEAFF | TRBD1 | TRBJ1-1 | once | TRBV18
TGTGCCAGCAGTTTCATAGACAGGGCTAACGGCTACACCTTC | CASSFIDRANGYTF | TRBD1 | TRBJ1-2 | NA | TRBV6-5
TGTGCCAGCAGCCCCTCGGACAGCACAGATACGCAGTATTTT | CASSPSDSTDTQYF | NA | TRBJ2-3 | NA | TRBV11-2
TGTGCCAGCAGTTCGACAGGGGCTAACTATGGCTACACCTTC | CASSSTGANYGYTF | TRBD1 | TRBJ1-2 | NA | TRBV27
TGTGCCAGCAGCTTGGCTCTAGCGGCAGATACGCAGTATTTT | CASSLALAADTQYF | TRBD2 | TRBJ2-3 | NA | TRBV5-5
TGTGCCAGCAGCGTTACATCGGCGGGAACTGAAGCTTTCTTT | CASSVTSAGTEAFF | NA | TRBJ1-1 | NA | TRBV7-3
TGTGCCAGCAGCTCTCGGACTAGCGGGACCTTCGCCTACGAGCAGTACTTC | CASSSRTSGTFAYEQYF | TRBD2 | TRBJ2-7 | NA | TRBV5-4
TGCGCCAGCACGGGGGGCGGTGGCTACACCTTC | CASTGGGGYTF | NA | TRBJ1-2 | NA | TRBV5-1
TGTGCCAGCAGCAAAGAGGGGGGGGCTGCTGAGCAGTACTTC | CASSKEGGAAEQYF | NA | TRBJ2-7 | NA | TRBV21-1
TGTGCCAGCAGGCGACAGGGAAGGAACTACGAGCAGTACTTC | CASRRQGRNYEQYF | TRBD1 | TRBJ2-7 | NA | TRBV6-6
TGTGCCAGCAGCTTTGGGCTCACCGGGGAGCTGTTTTTT | CASSFGLTGELFF | NA | TRBJ2-2 | NA | TRBV11-2
TGTGCCACGGGACAGTCCTCTGGAAACACCATATATTTT | CATGQSSGNTIYF | TRBD1 | TRBJ1-3 | NA | TRBV10-3
TGCGCCAGCAGCCCCTATCGCACAGGGCAAGAGACCCAGTACTTC | CASSPYRTGQETQYF | NA | TRBJ2-5 | NA | TRBV4-1
TGTGCCAGCAGCCGAGGACAGGGGTCGAGTCAGCCCCAGCATTTT | CASSRGQGSSQPQHF | TRBD1 | TRBJ1-5 | few | TRBV6-1
TGTGCCAGTAGTATCCTGGGGGGACTGAACACTGAAGCTTTCTTT | CASSILGGLNTEAFF | NA | TRBJ1-1 | once | TRBV19
TGTGCCAGCAGCTTGGGGGACCGCTCCTACAATGAGCAGTTCTTC | CASSLGDRSYNEQFF | NA | TRBJ2-1 | NA | TRBV7-6
TGTGCCAGCACCTACAGAATCGAAGGATCCTACGAGCAGTACTTC | CASTYRIEGSYEQYF | NA | TRBJ2-7 | NA | TRBV6-6
TGCGCCAGCAGCTTGAATCTGGGGGGGACCCAGTACTTC | CASSLNLGGTQYF | NA | TRBJ2-5 | NA | TRBV5-1
TGTGCCAGCAATCAGCGGGGGACCCCCGAAGAGACCCAGTACTTC | CASNQRGTPEETQYF | TRBD2 | TRBJ2-5 | NA | TRBV2
TGCGCCAGCAGCCAAACCGGGACAACTTACAATGAGCAGTTCTTC | CASSQTGTTYNEQFF | NA | TRBJ2-1 | NA | TRBV4-3
TGTGCCAGCAGGCGACCATGGGGTGACGGTGGCTACACCTTC | CASRRPWGDGGYTF | NA | TRBJ1-2 | NA | TRBV6-5
TGTGCCAGCAGTGACTGTGTGGGACTAGCTACCGAGCAGTACTTC | CASSDCVGLATEQYF | TRBD2 | TRBJ2-7 | NA | TRBV6-4
TGTGCCAGCAGTTTAACCGCGGCCACGCTAGGCTTAGACGAGCAGTACTTC | CASSLTAATLGLDEQYF | NA | TRBJ2-7 | NA | TRBV28
TGTGCCAGCAGCAAAAGAGGCGGATCCTACGAGCAGTACTTC | CASSKRGGSYEQYF | NA | TRBJ2-7 | once | TRBV21-1
TGTGCCAGCAGTTACCAGGGGGCAGGAGATACGCAGTATTTT | CASSYQGAGDTQYF | TRBD1 | TRBJ2-3 | NA | TRBV6-6
TGTGCCTGGAGTCGAGACCGACAAGAGACCCAGTACTTC | CAWSRDRQETQYF | NA | TRBJ2-5 | NA | TRBV30
TGTGCCTGGGCCCGGCCGGGGGGGTGGAATGAAGCTTTCTTT | CAWARPGGWNEAFF | NA | TRBJ1-1 | NA | TRBV30
TGTGCCAGCAGCTTTCGGGAGCCCGGGGAGCTGTTTTTT | CASSFREPGELFF | NA | TRBJ2-2 | NA | TRBV7-2
TGTGCCAGCAGTCCTCCCACAGGGTTAGCTTCACCCCTCCACTTT | CASSPPTGLASPLHF | NA | TRBJ1-6 | NA | TRBV28
TGTGCCAGCAGCCCGCCGGGGGGCGCCTACGAGCAGTACTTC | CASSPPGGAYEQYF | NA | TRBJ2-7 | once | TRBV5-6
TGTGCCAGCAGCAAAGGGACAGGGAACACTGAAGCTTTCTTT | CASSKGTGNTEAFF | TRBD1 | TRBJ1-1 | few | TRBV4-2
TGTGCCAGCACCGACAGGGGGCTGGGGAACACTGAAGCTTTCTTT | CASTDRGLGNTEAFF | TRBD1 | TRBJ1-1 | NA | TRBV2
TGTGCCAGCAGCTTAGCAGCCCGCGGGGGAGCGTACTTC | CASSLAARGGAYF | TRBD2 | TRBJ2-7 | NA | TRBV7-9
TGCGCCAGCAGTGGAGGACTAGCGGGAGAGTTAGGGGGTAGCACAGATACGCAGTATTTT | CASSGGLAGELGGSTDTQYF | TRBD2 | TRBJ2-3 | few | TRBV10-2
TGCGCCAGCAGCTCGGCAGGGGGCTACTCTGGAAACACCATATATTTT | CASSSAGGYSGNTIYF | TRBD1 | TRBJ1-3 | NA | TRBV5-1
TGCGCCAGCAGCCAAGATCCTGGCCTAGCGGACATCTACAATGAGCAGTTCTTC | CASSQDPGLADIYNEQFF | TRBD2 | TRBJ2-1 | once | TRBV4-3
TGTGCCAGCAGTTACTCGCGGAGAACTAGCACAGATACGCAGTATTTT | CASSYSRRTSTDTQYF | NA | TRBJ2-3 | NA | TRBV6-5
TGTGCCAGCAGCTTAACAGGGGCCGGAATGGCTTTCTTT | CASSLTGAGMAFF | TRBD1 | TRBJ1-1 | NA | TRBV7-2
TGCGCCAGCAGCAGGACAGGGGGCGCCCTTGTCTACGAGCAGTACTTC | CASSRTGGALVYEQYF | TRBD1 | TRBJ2-7 | NA | TRBV5-1
TGTGCCAGCTCTCCAGGACAGGGACGAGTGTCCGGGGAGCTGTTTTTT | CASSPGQGRVSGELFF | TRBD1 | TRBJ2-2 | NA | TRBV18
TGTGCCAGCAGTCTGACATGGCTGAGCACTGAAGCTTTCTTT | CASSLTWLSTEAFF | NA | TRBJ1-1 | NA | TRBV6-1